The present TCR beta chain was sequenced within a study of neoadjuvant anti-PD-1 for oral cavity cancer. In the study overall: Around day 43, patients without progression received a fourth nivolumab dose before surgery. Overall study results and limits: Only a few patients per response group were TCR-analyzed; validation needed.

Stage II-IVA oral cavity squamous cell carcinoma was new and untreated by systemic or radiation therapy. PBMCs were not maintained or expanded in culture before analysis. This CDR3 contains 12 residues. The table came from immunoSEQ multiplex PCR; TCRdb's copy has only in-frame clones and leaves some out. The table lists roughly 14,000 clones, roughly two thirds of them singletons, with 2% to 2.5% in the top ten. This clone was observed a single time. Its antigen remains unknown. This material consisted of PBMCs, taken before nivolumab (anti-PD-1) treatment. The gene calls are TRBV21-1 and TRBJ1-1. TRBV21-1 is flagged as a pseudogene. This TCR was recovered from a person between 40 and 85 years old with oral cavity squamous cell carcinoma. In nucleotides, the CDR3 is TGTGCCAGCAGCCGCGTCCCTGCCTATGCTTTCTTT. It is translated as CASSRVPAYAFF.